Given below is one TCR beta chain in context. Its antigen is still unknown. This specimen comes from a study of T-cell reconstitution after alpha-beta-depleted transplantation in children. V was pared by 5 bases and J by 0 bases, with 5 bases of the junction left unmatched. This CDR3 is 16 amino acids long. The germline V gene has CDR1 SGHVS and CDR2 FQNEAQ. Points from the study as a whole: At one year after transplant, newly produced T cells mostly accounted for T-cell counts and diversity. Roughly two months post-transplant, alpha-beta T cells reportedly originated from several hundred graft clones that had expanded. Surviving recipient T cells and intrathymic progenitors accounted for some patients' high TCRbeta diversity at day 60.

A library of TCRbeta sequences, prepared with unique molecular identifiers, was generated. TCRdb re-derived calls from the PCR reads in MiXCR, one entry per CDR3 protein. The sample lists 500,000 to 600,000 distinct CDR3 sequences, 20% to 30% occurring once. The TCR sequence derives from a boy younger than two with Wiskott-Aldrich syndrome, due to receive a stem cell transplant. J is TRBJ2-1 and V is TRBV7-8; 9 bases map to TRBD2. Sequenced material: PBMCs, taken before TCRalphabeta/CD19-depleted stem cell transplant. The CDR3 loop reads CASSLHSGSSYNEQFF. CDR3 DNA: TGTGCCAGCAGCCTACATAGCGGGAGCTCCTACAATGAGCAGTTCTTC.